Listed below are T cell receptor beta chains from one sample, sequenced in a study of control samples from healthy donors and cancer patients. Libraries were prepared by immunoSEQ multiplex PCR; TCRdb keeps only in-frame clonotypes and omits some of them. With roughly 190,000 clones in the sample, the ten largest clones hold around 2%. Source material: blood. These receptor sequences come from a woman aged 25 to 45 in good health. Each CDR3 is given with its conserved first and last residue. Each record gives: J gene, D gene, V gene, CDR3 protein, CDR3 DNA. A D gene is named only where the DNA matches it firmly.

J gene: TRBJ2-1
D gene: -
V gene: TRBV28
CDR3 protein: CASSLFGNEQFF
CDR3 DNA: TGTGCCAGCAGTTTATTTGGCAATGAGCAGTTCTTC

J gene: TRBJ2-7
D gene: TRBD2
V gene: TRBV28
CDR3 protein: CASRKAGGTYEQYF
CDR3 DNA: TGTGCCAGCAGAAAAGCGGGGGGCACGTACGAGCAGTACTTC

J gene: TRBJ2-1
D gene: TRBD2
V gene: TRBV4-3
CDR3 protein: CASSQDSRASGNNEQFF
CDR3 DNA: TGCGCCAGCAGCCAAGATAGCCGGGCTAGCGGTAACAATGAGCAGTTCTTC

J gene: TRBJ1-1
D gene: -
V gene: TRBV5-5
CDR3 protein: CASSLHYTEAFF
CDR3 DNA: TGTGCCAGCAGCTTACATTACACTGAAGCTTTCTTT

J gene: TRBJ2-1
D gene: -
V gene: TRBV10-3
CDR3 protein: CAISEGNSVNEQFF
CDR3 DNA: TGTGCCATCAGTGAGGGAAACAGTGTCAATGAGCAGTTCTTC

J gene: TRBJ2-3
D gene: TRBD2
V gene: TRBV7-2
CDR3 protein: CASSSGLATDTQYF
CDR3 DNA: TGTGCCAGCAGCTCGGGACTAGCGACAGATACGCAGTATTTT

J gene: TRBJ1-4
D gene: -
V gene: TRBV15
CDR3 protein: CATSGGALEKLFF
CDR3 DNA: TGTGCCACCAGCGGGGGGGCTTTAGAAAAACTGTTTTTT

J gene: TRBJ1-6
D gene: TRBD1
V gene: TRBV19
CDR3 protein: CASRQTGTGTGPLHF
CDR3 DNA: TGTGCCAGTAGACAGACCGGGACAGGGACTGGCCCCCTCCACTTT

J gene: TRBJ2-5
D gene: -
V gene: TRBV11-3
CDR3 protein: CASSSRKGGETQYF
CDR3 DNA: TGTGCCAGCAGCTCTAGGAAGGGGGGAGAGACCCAGTACTTC

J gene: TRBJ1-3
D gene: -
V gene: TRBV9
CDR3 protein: CASSVELAPSSGNTIYF
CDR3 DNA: TGTGCCAGCAGCGTAGAACTGGCTCCGAGCTCTGGAAACACCATATATTTT

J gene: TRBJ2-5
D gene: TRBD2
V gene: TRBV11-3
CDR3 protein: CASSSDGTSLTQYF
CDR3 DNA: TGTGCCAGCAGCTCGGACGGGACTAGTCTTACCCAGTACTTC

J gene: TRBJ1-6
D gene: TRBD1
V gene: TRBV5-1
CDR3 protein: CASHGQGPGSPLHF
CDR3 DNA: TGCGCCAGCCACGGACAGGGGCCTGGTTCACCCCTCCACTTT

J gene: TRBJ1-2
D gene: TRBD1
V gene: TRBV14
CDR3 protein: CASSQGDRGTGAPGYTF
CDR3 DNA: TGTGCCAGCAGCCAAGGCGATCGGGGGACAGGGGCACCTGGCTACACCTTC

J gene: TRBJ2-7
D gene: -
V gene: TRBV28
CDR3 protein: CASSPTYEQYF
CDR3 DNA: TGTGCCAGCAGCCCCACCTACGAGCAGTACTTC

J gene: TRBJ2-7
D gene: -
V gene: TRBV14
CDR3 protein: CASSQGREQYF
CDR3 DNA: TGTGCCAGCAGCCAGGGGCGGGAGCAGTACTTC

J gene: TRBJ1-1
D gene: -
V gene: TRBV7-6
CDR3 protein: CASSLPSDGGNGGEAFF
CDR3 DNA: TGTGCCAGCAGCTTACCTTCAGATGGGGGGAACGGCGGTGAAGCTTTCTTT

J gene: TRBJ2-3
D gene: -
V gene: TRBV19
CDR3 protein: CASSIRDLPTDTQYF
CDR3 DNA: TGTGCCAGTAGCATCCGGGACTTACCCACAGATACGCAGTATTTT

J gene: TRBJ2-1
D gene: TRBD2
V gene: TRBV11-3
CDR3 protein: CASSYGLAGGNEQFF
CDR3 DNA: TGTGCCAGCAGCTACGGACTAGCGGGGGGGAATGAGCAGTTCTTC

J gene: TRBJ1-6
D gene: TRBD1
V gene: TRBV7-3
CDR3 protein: CASSLRDRGSYSPLHF
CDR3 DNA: TGTGCCAGCAGCTTACGGGACAGGGGGTCTTATTCACCCCTCCACTTT

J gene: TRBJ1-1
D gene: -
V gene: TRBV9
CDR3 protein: CASSGRGNTEAFF
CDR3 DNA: TGTGCCAGCAGCGGAAGGGGGAACACTGAAGCTTTCTTT

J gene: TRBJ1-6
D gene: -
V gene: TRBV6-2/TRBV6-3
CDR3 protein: CASSSTWDSGLSYNSPLHF
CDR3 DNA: TGTGCCAGCAGTTCGACCTGGGACTCCGGATTGTCCTATAATTCACCCCTCCACTTT

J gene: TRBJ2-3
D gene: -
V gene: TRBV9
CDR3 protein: CASSGGASDRFDTQYF
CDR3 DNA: TGTGCCAGCAGCGGAGGGGCAAGCGATCGGTTCGATACGCAGTATTTT

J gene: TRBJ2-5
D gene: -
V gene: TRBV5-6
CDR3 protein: CASSLAWETQYF
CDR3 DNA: TGTGCCAGCAGCTTGGCCTGGGAGACCCAGTACTTC

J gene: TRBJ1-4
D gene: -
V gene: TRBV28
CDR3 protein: CASSLSLLNEKLFF
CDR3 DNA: TGTGCCAGCAGTTTATCCCTCCTTAATGAAAAACTGTTTTTT

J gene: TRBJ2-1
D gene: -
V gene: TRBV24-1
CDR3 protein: CASTGGAYNEQFF
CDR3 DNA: TGTGCCTCCACAGGGGGGGCCTACAATGAGCAGTTCTTC

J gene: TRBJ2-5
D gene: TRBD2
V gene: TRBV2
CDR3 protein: CASSGRKTSGGQETQYF
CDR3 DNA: TGTGCCAGCAGTGGCAGGAAGACTAGCGGGGGGCAAGAGACCCAGTACTTC

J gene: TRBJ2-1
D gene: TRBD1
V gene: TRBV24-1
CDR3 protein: CATSDSGQGALYEQFF
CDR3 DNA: TGTGCCACCAGTGATTCCGGACAGGGGGCGCTTTATGAGCAGTTCTTC

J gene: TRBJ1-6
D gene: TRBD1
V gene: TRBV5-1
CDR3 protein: CASSTDREPLHF
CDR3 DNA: TGCGCCAGCAGCACCGACAGGGAACCCCTCCACTTT

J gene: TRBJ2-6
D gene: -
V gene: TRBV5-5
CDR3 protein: CASSPWSSGANVLTF
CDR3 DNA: TGTGCCAGCAGCCCCTGGAGCTCTGGGGCCAACGTCCTGACTTTC

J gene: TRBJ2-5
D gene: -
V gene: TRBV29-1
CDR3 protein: CSVGTLSPETQYF
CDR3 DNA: TGCAGCGTGGGGACTCTCAGTCCAGAGACCCAGTACTTC

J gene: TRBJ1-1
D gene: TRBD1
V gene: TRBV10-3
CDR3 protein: CAIKETGGASRAFF
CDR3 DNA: TGTGCCATCAAGGAGACAGGGGGCGCGAGTCGGGCTTTCTTT

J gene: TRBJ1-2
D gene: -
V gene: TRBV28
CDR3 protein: CASRVSAAYTF
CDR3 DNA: TGTGCCAGCAGGGTTTCGGCCGCCTACACCTTC

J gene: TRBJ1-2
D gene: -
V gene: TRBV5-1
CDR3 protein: CANRENSTGYRYGYTF
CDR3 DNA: TGCGCCAACCGCGAGAATTCCACAGGGTATCGCTATGGCTACACCTTC

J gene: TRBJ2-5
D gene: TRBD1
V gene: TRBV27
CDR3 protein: CASSSSTGVGWETQYF
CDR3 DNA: TGTGCCAGCAGTAGCTCGACAGGGGTGGGGTGGGAGACCCAGTACTTC

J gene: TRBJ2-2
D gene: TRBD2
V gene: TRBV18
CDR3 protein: CASSRFGGTSGGNTGELFF
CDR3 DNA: TGTGCCAGCTCACGATTCGGCGGGACTAGCGGGGGAAACACCGGGGAGCTGTTTTTT

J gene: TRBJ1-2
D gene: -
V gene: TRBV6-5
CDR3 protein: CASSFDSYGYTF
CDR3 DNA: TGTGCCAGCAGTTTTGACAGCTATGGCTACACCTTC

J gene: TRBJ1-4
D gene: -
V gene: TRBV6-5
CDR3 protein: CASSYSEATNEKLFF
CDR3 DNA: TGTGCCAGCAGTTACTCAGAGGCAACTAATGAAAAACTGTTTTTT

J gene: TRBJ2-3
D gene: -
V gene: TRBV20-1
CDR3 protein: CSASDTQYF
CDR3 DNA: TGCAGTGCTTCAGATACGCAGTATTTT